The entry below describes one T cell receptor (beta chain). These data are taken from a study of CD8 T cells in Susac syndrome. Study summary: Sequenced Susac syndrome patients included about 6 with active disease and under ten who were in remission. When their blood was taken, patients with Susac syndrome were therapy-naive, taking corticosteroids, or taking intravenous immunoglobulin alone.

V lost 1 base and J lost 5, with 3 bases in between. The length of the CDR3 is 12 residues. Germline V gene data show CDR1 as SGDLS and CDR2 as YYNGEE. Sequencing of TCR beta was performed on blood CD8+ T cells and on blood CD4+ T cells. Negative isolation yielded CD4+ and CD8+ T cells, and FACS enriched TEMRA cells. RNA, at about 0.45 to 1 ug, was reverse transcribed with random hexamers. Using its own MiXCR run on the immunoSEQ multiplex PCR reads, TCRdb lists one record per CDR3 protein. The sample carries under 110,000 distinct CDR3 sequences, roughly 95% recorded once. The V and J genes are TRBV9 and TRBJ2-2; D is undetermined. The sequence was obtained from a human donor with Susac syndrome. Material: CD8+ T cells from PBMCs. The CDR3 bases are TGTGCCAGCAGCGTACGGACCGGGGAGCTGTTTTTT. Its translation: CASSVRTGELFF. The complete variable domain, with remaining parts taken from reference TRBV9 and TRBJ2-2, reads DSGVTQTPKHLITATGQRVTLRCSPRSGDLSVYWYQQSLDQGLQFLIQYYNGEERAKGNILERFSAQQFPDLHSELNLSSLELGDSALYFCASSVRTGELFFGEGSRLTVL.